This record looks at one TCR beta chain sequence and its context. It was during active infection that Seattle patients were enrolled and then longitudinally followed. The data derive from a study of blood T cell repertoires in COVID-19. For the study at large: Specimens from acute and convalescent COVID-19 originated in the United States, Italy and Spain.

V was pared by 4 bases and J by 4 bases, with 17 bases between. The CDR3 spans 15 residues. CDR1 and CDR2 (germline): SGHRS, YFSETQ. Profiling relied on immunoSEQ multiplex PCR, and the TCRdb table lists in-frame clones only, not all of them. This table holds roughly 350,000 clones, more than 70% found once. The chain employs TRBV5-1 and TRBJ1-1; TRBD1 might be the D (6 bases). This clonotype originated in a woman in her 30s with COVID-19, enrolled during active disease. The sequenced sample was peripheral blood. CDR3 loop: CASSPRSDRFTEAFF. CDR3 coding DNA: TGCGCCAGCAGCCCACGGAGTGACAGGTTCACTGAAGCTTTCTTT.